This T cell receptor beta chain came from a study of cytomegalovirus exposure and HLA in healthy donors. Study-level findings and limits: Later findings reportedly placed an Asian-associated ancestry cluster below the approximately 700-donor mean for N-insertions. Testing in vitro showed a few CMV-associated chains specific for CMV antigens. Later work found most CMV-associated TCR beta chains apparently HLA-restricted.

In the case of this clone: Its matching antigen is unknown.

Donors were ostensibly healthy at sampling, although undocumented immune exposures were probable. The junction had 9 bases not matched to a gene; V was cut back by 6 bases and J by 7 bases. CDR1 and CDR2 (germline): MDHEN, SYDVKM. The CDR3 is made up of 15 amino acids. PCR amplification relied on 60 Vbeta primers (plus 13 Jbeta primers). The data were produced by immunoSEQ multiplex PCR, yet TCRdb's version contains in-frame clones alone and is incomplete. The data hold 150,000 to 200,000 clones, with around 80% observed a single time. Sequencing used PBMCs. The TCR sequence derives from a woman aged 45 to 65 in good health and CMV-seropositive. The rearrangement uses TRBV28 and TRBJ1-6; TRBD1 agrees at 7 bases. CDR3 amino acids: CASRNRQGGNSPLHF. The CDR3 DNA is TGTGCCAGCAGGAACCGACAGGGAGGAAATTCACCCCTCCACTTT.